Below are 15 T cell receptor beta chains sequenced from a single sample in a study of cytomegalovirus exposure and HLA in healthy donors. Researchers ran the PCR with 60 Vbeta and 13 Jbeta primers. Sequencing was performed with immunoSEQ multiplex PCR; in TCRdb, only in-frame clones are kept and a portion is missing. The table has 90,000 to 150,000 clones, 77% seen once. The sample comprised PBMCs. These receptors all come from a human donor in good health.

The rearrangement joins TRBV5-8 to TRBJ2-2; 9 bases are a match to TRBD1. Germline CDR1 and CDR2: SGHTS and YDEGEE. CDR3 size: 16 residues. V dropped 4 bases and J dropped 4; count of bases not matched to a gene: 8. The CDR3 reads CASSPGTGLVTGELFF. In DNA form, the CDR3 reads TGTGCCAGCAGCCCCGGGACAGGGCTGGTCACCGGGGAGCTGTTTTTT.

The genes are TRBV7-8 and TRBJ1-1; 7 bases are a match to TRBD1. The V gene's germline CDR1 is SGHVS and CDR2 FQNEAQ. This CDR3 comprises 16 residues. V lost 5 bases and J lost 0; bases outside the gene matches: 9. CDR3 DNA sequence: TGTGCCAGCAGCCCACAACAGGGGCGGGTGAACACTGAAGCTTTCTTT. Protein sequence: CASSPQQGRVNTEAFF.

This sequence joins TRBV7-2 and TRBJ2-7, with TRBD2 matching over 16 bases. CDR1 and CDR2 from the germline V gene are SGHTA and FQGNSA. V shed 5 bases, J shed 12 bases, and the junction held 4 bases outside the gene matches. This CDR3 is built from 13 residues. This CDR3 is CASSPGTSGRAYF. CDR3 nucleotides: TGTGCCAGCAGCCCCGGGACTAGCGGGAGGGCGTACTTC.

This chain joins TRBV21-1 and TRBJ2-5; the table's D call TRBD2 went unverified against the DNA. TRBV21-1 is labeled a pseudogene. The CDR3 has 13 amino acids. In nucleotides, the CDR3 is TGTGCCAGCCCGCCCTACTTCGAGGAGACCCAGTACTTC. Translating gives CASPPYFEETQYF.

The chain joins TRBV9 to TRBJ2-5; D is perhaps TRBD2 (6 bases). The germline CDR1 and CDR2 sequences are SGDLS and YYNGEE. V lost 6 bases to trimming and J lost 5 bases, with 20 bases between them. CDR3 length: 15 amino acids. CDR3: CASKVGPLAGETQYF. CDR3 sequence (DNA): TGTGCCAGCAAGGTGGGGCCACTAGCAGGGGAGACCCAGTACTTC.

This clone showed up just once. The V call is TRBV28, the J call TRBJ2-5; D might be TRBD1 (6 bases). Between the trimmed V and J ends, which lost 5 bases and 5 bases, there was a span of 12 bases. The CDR3 totals 13 residues. CDR1 and CDR2 (germline): MDHEN, SYDVKM. The CDR3 protein is CASSKRTAETQYF. CDR3 sequence (DNA): TGTGCCAGCAGTAAAAGGACAGCGGAGACCCAGTACTTC.

Regarding this clone: The same CDR3 can be traced to other DNA sequences in this sample. The chain has TRBV7-9 and TRBJ2-5; D uncertain. Germline V gene lookup returns CDR1 SEHNR and CDR2 FQNEAQ (reference sequence). Trimming shortened V by 2 bases and J by 2 bases, and 3 bases separated the two germline ends. The CDR3 runs 12 residues. The CDR3 DNA reads TGTGCCAGCAGCTTACTACAAGAGACCCAGTACTTC. Amino acids: CASSLLQETQYF.

V is TRBV15 and J is TRBJ2-3, with D perhaps matching TRBD1 (6 bases). This CDR3 is 16 amino acids long. The germline V gene encodes CDR1 LNHNV and CDR2 YYDKDF (reference sequence). Trimming cost V 0 bases and J 4 bases, with 14 bases left between them. CDR3 sequence: CATSRETTGRPDTQYF. The DNA of the CDR3 is TGTGCCACCAGCAGAGAGACAACAGGGCGCCCAGATACGCAGTATTTT.

The chain uses TRBV27 and TRBJ1-6; 10 bases line up with TRBD1. The junction had 5 bases not matched to a gene; V was cut back by 2 bases and J by 10 bases. The CDR3 runs to 15 residues. The germline gives CDR1 MNHEY, CDR2 SMNVEV (reference sequence). The CDR3 here is CASSLGTGVSSPLHF. In nucleotides, the CDR3 is TGTGCCAGCAGTTTAGGGACAGGGGTAAGCTCACCCCTCCACTTT.

This chain links TRBV2 with TRBJ2-7, with a possible D match to TRBD1 (6 bases). Trimming shortened V by 6 bases and J by 1 base, and 22 bases separated the two germline ends. CDR1 and CDR2 (germline): SNHLY, FYNNEI. The CDR3 runs 17 residues. CDR3 residues: CASRKLYQGSESYEQYF. The CDR3 nucleotides are TGTGCCAGCAGAAAACTTTACCAGGGGAGTGAGTCCTACGAGCAGTACTTC.

The genes are TRBV5-6 and TRBJ1-1; D perhaps matches TRBD1 (6 bases). V was clipped by 7 bases and J by 0 bases, with 10 bases between them. CDR1 and CDR2 (germline): SGHDT, YYEEEE. There are 13 residues in the CDR3. The CDR3 DNA reads as TGTGCCAGCCGGGACACCCTGAACACTGAAGCTTTCTTT. Amino acid sequence: CASRDTLNTEAFF.

The rearrangement links TRBV5-1 to TRBJ2-7; 8 bases map to TRBD2. Germline loops: CDR1 SGHRS, CDR2 YFSETQ. The CDR3 is 16 amino acids. V trimming: 2 bases; J trimming: 4 bases; junction bases outside the gene matches: 11. For the CDR3, the DNA is TGCGCCAGCAGCTTAGACCCCCGGTCTAGCGGGTACGAGCAGTACTTC. Translating it yields CASSLDPRSSGYEQYF.

V usage is TRBV6-1 and J usage is TRBJ1-1; 7 bases line up with TRBD1. Germline values: CDR1 MNHNS, CDR2 SASEGT. V trimming: 3 bases; J trimming: 4 bases; junction bases outside the gene matches: 5. CDR3 size: 14 residues. CDR3 sequence: CASSEDYRGTEAFF. DNA for the CDR3: TGTGCCAGCAGTGAGGATTACAGGGGCACTGAAGCTTTCTTT.

V and J are TRBV6-1 and TRBJ2-5; 7 positions match TRBD1. The CDR3 extends over 15 amino acids. Germline V gives CDR1 MNHNS, CDR2 SASEGT. Losses at the gene ends were 5 bases for V and 7 bases for J; bases not matched to a gene: 13. This CDR3 reads CASSSTRDSQGTQYF. CDR3 bases: TGTGCCAGCAGTTCGACCCGGGACAGCCAGGGGACCCAGTACTTC.

In its sample, this clone was seen a few times. This chain connects TRBV11-3 to TRBJ1-2; 8 nucleotides agree with TRBD1. CDR1 and CDR2 from the germline V gene are SGHNT and YENEEA. This CDR3 spans 15 amino acids. V lost 5 bases to trimming and J lost 3 bases; unmatched junction nucleotides: 8. The CDR3 loop is CASSPGQGGDYGYTF. As DNA, the CDR3 is TGTGCCAGCAGCCCAGGACAGGGCGGGGACTATGGCTACACCTTC.